The 2 T cell receptor beta chains below were found in one sample sequenced in a study of T cells after yellow fever vaccination. A single record per CDR3 protein comes from TCRdb applying MiXCR to the 5' RACE reads. Here the sample spans about 430,000 distinct CDR3 sequences, 15% to 20% being singletons. This specimen was PBMCs, taken before the yellow fever booster vaccination. These receptors originate from a young man who received the YFV17D yellow fever vaccine.

This clonotype was detected only a few times. The chain employs TRBV20-1 and TRBJ2-1; D may correspond to TRBD1 or TRBD2 (6 bases each). V lost 1 base and J 5 bases, leaving 18 bases between the germline ends. Germline CDR1 is DFQATT and CDR2 is SNEGSKA (reference sequence). This CDR3 comprises 16 residues. In DNA form, the CDR3 reads TGCAGTGCTAGAGTTGTGGGGGGCAAAGGTCACAATGAGCAGTTCTTC. This encodes CSARVVGGKGHNEQFF.

V gene TRBV12-3 or TRBV12-4 combines with J gene TRBJ2-7, with 8 bases fitting TRBD1. This CDR3 contains 15 residues. The CDR3 DNA reads as TGTGCCATCAGTTTATCCCCTTACGGACAGGGAAAGCAGTACGTC. It codes for CAISLSPYGQGKQYV.